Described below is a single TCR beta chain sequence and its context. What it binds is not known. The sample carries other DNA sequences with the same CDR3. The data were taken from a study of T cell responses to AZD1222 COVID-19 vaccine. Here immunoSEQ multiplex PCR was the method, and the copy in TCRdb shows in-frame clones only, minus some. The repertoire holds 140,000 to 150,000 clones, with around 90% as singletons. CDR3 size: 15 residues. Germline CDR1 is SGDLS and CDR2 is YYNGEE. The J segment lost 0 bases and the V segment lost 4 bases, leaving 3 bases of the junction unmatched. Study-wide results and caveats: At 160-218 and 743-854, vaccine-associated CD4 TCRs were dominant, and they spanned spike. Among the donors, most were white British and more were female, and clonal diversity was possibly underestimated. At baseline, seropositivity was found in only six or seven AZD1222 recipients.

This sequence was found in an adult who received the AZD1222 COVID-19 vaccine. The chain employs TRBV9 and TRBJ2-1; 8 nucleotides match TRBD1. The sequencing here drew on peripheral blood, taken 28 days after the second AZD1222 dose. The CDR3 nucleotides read TGTGCCAGCAGCCCGGGGACAGGCTCCTACAATGAGCAGTTCTTC. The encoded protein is CASSPGTGSYNEQFF.